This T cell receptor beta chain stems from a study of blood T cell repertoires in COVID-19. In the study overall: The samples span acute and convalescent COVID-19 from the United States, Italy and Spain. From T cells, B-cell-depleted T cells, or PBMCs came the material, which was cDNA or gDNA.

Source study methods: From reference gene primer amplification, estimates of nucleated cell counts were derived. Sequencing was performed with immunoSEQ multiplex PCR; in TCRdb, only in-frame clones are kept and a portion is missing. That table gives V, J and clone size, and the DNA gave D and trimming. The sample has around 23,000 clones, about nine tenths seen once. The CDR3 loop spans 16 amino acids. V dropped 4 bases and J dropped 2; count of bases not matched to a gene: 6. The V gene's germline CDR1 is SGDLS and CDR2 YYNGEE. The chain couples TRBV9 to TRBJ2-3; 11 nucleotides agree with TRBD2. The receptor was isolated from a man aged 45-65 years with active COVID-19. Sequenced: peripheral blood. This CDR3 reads CASSPKTSGATDTQYF. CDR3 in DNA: TGTGCCAGCAGCCCTAAGACTAGCGGGGCCACAGATACGCAGTATTTT.